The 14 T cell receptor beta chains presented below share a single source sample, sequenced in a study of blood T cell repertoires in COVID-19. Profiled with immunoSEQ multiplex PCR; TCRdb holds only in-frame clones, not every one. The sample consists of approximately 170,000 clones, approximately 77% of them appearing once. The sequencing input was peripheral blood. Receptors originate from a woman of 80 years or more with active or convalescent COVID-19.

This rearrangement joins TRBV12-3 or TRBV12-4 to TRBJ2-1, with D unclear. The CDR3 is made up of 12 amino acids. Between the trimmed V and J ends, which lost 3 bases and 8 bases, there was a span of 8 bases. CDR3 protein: CASSFNRDEQFF. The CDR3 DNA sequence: TGTGCCAGCAGTTTCAATCGCGATGAGCAGTTCTTC.

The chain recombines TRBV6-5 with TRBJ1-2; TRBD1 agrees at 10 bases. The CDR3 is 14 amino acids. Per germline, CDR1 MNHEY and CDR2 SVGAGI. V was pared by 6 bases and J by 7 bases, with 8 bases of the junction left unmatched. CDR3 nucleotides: TGTGCCAGCAGGCGACAGGGGGCGCGAGTTGGCTACACCTTC. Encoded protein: CASRRQGARVGYTF.

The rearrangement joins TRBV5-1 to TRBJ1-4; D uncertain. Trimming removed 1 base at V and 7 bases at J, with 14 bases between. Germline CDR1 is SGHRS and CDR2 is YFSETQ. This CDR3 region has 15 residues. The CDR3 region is CASSLLSAPGEKLFF. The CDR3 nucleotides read TGCGCCAGCAGCTTGCTATCAGCTCCGGGTGAAAAACTGTTTTTT. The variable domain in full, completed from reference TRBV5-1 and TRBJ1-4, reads KAGVTQTPRYLIKTRGQQVTLSCSPISGHRSVSWYQQTPGQGLQFLFEYFSETQRNKGNFPGRFSGRQFSNSRSEMNVSTLELGDSALYLCASSLLSAPGEKLFFGSGTQLSVL.

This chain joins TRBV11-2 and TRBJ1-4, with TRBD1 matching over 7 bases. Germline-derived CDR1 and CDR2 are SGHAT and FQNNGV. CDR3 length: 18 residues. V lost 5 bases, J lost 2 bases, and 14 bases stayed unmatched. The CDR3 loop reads CASSRTSGQRWTNEKLFF. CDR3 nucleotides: TGTGCCAGCAGCCGGACCTCGGGACAGAGGTGGACTAATGAAAAACTGTTTTTT.

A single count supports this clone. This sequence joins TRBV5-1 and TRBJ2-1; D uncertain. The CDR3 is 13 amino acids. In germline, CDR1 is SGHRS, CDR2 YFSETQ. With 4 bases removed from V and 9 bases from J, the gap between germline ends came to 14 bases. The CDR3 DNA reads TGCGCCAGCAGCCAAAGAGAATTTGGTGAGCAGTTCTTC. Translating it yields CASSQREFGEQFF.

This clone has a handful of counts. The CDR3 here is CAISESISRGQFF. CDR3 sequence (DNA): TGTGCCATCAGTGAGTCGATTAGCCGAGGGCAGTTCTTC. The rearrangement links TRBV10-3 to TRBJ2-1; the D is unclear. V was trimmed by 0 bases and J by 12 bases, leaving 12 bases between them. Germline V gene sequence: CDR1 ENHRY, CDR2 SYGVKD. The CDR3 covers 13 residues.

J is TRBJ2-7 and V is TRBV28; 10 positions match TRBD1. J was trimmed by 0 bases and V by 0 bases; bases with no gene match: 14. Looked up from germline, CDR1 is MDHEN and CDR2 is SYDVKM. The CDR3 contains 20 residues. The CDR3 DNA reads TGTGCCAGCAGTTTATGGGGCGGGACAGGGGCCGCTAGGAGCTCCTACGAGCAGTACTTC. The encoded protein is CASSLWGGTGAARSSYEQYF.

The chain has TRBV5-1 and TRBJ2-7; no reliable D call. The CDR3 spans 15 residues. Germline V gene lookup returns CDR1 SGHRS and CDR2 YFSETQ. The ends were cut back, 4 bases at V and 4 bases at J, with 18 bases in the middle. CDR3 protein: CASSHGASPEYEQYF. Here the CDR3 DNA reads TGCGCCAGCAGCCACGGTGCCTCCCCCGAATACGAGCAGTACTTC.

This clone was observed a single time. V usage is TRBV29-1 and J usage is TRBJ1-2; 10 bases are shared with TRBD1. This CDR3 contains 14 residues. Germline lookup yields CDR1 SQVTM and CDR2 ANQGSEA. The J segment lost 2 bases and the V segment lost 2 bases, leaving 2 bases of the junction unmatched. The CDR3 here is CSVERGQGNYGYTF. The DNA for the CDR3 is TGCAGCGTTGAAAGGGGACAGGGGAACTATGGCTACACCTTC.

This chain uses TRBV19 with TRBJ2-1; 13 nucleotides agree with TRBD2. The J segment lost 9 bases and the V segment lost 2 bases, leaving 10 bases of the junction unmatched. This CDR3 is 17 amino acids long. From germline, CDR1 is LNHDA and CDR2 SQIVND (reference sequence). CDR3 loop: CASSIYRGTSGKGEQFF. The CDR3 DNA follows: TGTGCCAGTAGTATATACCGAGGGACTAGCGGGAAGGGTGAGCAGTTCTTC.

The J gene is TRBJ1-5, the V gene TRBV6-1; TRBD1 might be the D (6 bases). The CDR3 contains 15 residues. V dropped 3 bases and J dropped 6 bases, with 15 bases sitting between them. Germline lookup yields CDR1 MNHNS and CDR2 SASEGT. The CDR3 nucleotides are TGTGCCAGCAGTGACCCAACAGGGTACTCTCAGCCCCAGCATTTT. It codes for CASSDPTGYSQPQHF.

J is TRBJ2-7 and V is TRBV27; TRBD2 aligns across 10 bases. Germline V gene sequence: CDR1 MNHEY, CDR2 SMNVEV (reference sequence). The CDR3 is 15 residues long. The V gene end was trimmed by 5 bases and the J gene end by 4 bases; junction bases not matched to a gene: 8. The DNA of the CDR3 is TGTGCCAGCAGTGCCCTAGCGGGAGTAGTGTACGAGCAGTACTTC. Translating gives CASSALAGVVYEQYF.

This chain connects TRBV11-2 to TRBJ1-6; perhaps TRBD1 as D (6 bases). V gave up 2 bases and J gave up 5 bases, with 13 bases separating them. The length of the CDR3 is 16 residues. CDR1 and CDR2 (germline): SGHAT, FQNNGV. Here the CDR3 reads CASSLTLGTNNSPLHF. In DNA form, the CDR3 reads TGTGCCAGCAGCTTAACGCTTGGGACAAATAATTCACCCCTCCACTTT.

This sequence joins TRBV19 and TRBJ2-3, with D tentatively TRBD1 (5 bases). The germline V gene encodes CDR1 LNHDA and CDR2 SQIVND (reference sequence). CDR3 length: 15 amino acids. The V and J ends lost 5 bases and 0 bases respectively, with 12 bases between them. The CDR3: CASSARTRSTDTQYF. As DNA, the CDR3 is TGTGCCAGTAGTGCCAGGACACGAAGCACAGATACGCAGTATTTT. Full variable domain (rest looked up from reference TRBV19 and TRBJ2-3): DGGITQSPKYLFRKEGQNVTLSCEQNLNHDAMYWYRQDPGQGLRLIYYSQIVNDFQKGDIAEGYSVSREKKESFPLTVTSAQKNPTAFYLCASSARTRSTDTQYFGPGTRLTVL.